This T cell receptor (beta chain) appears in the sequencing data of a study of cytomegalovirus exposure and HLA in healthy donors. Study-level findings and limits: Within the approximately 130 validation repertoires, first-cohort TCR clusters tended to co-occur, according to a later analysis.

The assay was immunoSEQ multiplex PCR, and TCRdb's table has in-frame clones only and misses some. The table records more than 85,000 clones, roughly nine tenths of them present only once. In the case of this clone: Its antigen is still unknown.

V was clipped by 6 bases and J by 5 bases, with 16 bases between them. The CDR3 loop spans 15 amino acids. Germline lookup yields CDR1 SNHLY and CDR2 FYNNEI. The chain uses TRBV2 and TRBJ2-2; D perhaps matches TRBD2 (6 bases). Input material: PBMCs. The TCR originated in a woman between 18 and 30 years old in good health and CMV-seronegative. CDR3 sequence: CASSQGIGGTGELFF. The CDR3 DNA reads as TGTGCCAGCAGCCAGGGTATCGGGGGAACCGGGGAGCTGTTTTTT.